The rows below give T cell receptor beta chains drawn from one sample of a study of regulatory T cells in long-lasting Graves disease. TCRdb ran MiXCR on the multiplex PCR reads and lists one entry per CDR3 protein. The sample consists of around 400,000 distinct CDR3 sequences, 15% to 18% of them appearing once. The sequencing used peripheral blood mononuclear cells (PBMCs), collected at new diagnosis, from a patient treated with antithyroid drugs. These TCRs come from a female donor with Graves disease. CDR3s include the opening cysteine and the closing phenylalanine or tryptophan. A D gene is named only where the DNA matches it firmly. Only some rows state a clone size, as once, few, many or a class for expanded clones.

j_gene: TRBJ1-4
d_gene: TRBD1
v_gene: TRBV7-9
abundance: many
CDR3aa: CASSSTWTGADNEKLFF
CDR3nt: TGTGCCAGCAGCTCCACCTGGACAGGGGCAGATAATGAAAAACTGTTTTTT

j_gene: TRBJ1-1
d_gene: NA
v_gene: TRBV20-1
abundance: NA
CDR3aa: CSAREAWGAFF
CDR3nt: TGCAGTGCCAGAGAGGCCTGGGGGGCTTTCTTT

j_gene: TRBJ1-6
d_gene: NA
v_gene: TRBV7-9
abundance: many
CDR3aa: CASSARTFRDSPLHF
CDR3nt: TGTGCCAGCAGCGCAAGGACCTTCAGGGATTCACCCCTCCACTTT

j_gene: TRBJ1-1
d_gene: TRBD1
v_gene: TRBV11-2
abundance: many
CDR3aa: CASSLVSGTGGLGTEAFF
CDR3nt: TGTGCCAGCAGCTTAGTTTCGGGGACAGGGGGCTTAGGCACTGAAGCTTTCTTT

j_gene: TRBJ1-4
d_gene: NA
v_gene: TRBV12-3/TRBV12-4
abundance: many
CDR3aa: CASSSDGRFNEKLFF
CDR3nt: TGTGCCAGCAGCTCTGATGGACGGTTTAATGAAAAACTGTTTTTT

j_gene: TRBJ2-1
d_gene: NA
v_gene: TRBV6-4
abundance: many
CDR3aa: CASVTGGANNEQFF
CDR3nt: TGTGCCAGCGTCACAGGGGGGGCCAACAATGAGCAGTTCTTC

j_gene: TRBJ2-2
d_gene: NA
v_gene: TRBV6-2/TRBV6-3
abundance: many
CDR3aa: CASSFLDRYTGELFF
CDR3nt: TGTGCCAGCAGTTTCCTGGACCGCTACACCGGGGAGCTGTTTTTT

j_gene: TRBJ2-5
d_gene: TRBD1
v_gene: TRBV15
abundance: many
CDR3aa: CATSRGQGWKETQYF
CDR3nt: TGTGCCACCAGCAGAGGACAGGGATGGAAAGAGACCCAGTACTTC

j_gene: TRBJ2-5
d_gene: TRBD2
v_gene: TRBV6-5
abundance: many
CDR3aa: CASSYSPVDSGGHQETQYF
CDR3nt: TGTGCCAGCAGTTATTCCCCCGTAGATAGCGGGGGCCATCAAGAGACCCAGTACTTC

j_gene: TRBJ2-7
d_gene: TRBD1
v_gene: TRBV7-9
abundance: few
CDR3aa: CASSYMGQGNEQYF
CDR3nt: TGTGCCAGCAGCTATATGGGACAGGGTAACGAGCAGTACTTC

j_gene: TRBJ1-4
d_gene: NA
v_gene: TRBV7-2
abundance: NA
CDR3aa: CASSLGAGTEKLFF
CDR3nt: TGTGCCAGCAGCTTGGGTGCTGGAACCGAAAAACTGTTTTTT

j_gene: TRBJ2-3
d_gene: TRBD2
v_gene: TRBV27
abundance: NA
CDR3aa: CASSSGTRGRDTQYF
CDR3nt: TGTGCCAGCAGTTCGGGGACTAGGGGGAGAGATACGCAGTATTTT

j_gene: TRBJ2-3
d_gene: TRBD2
v_gene: TRBV25-1
abundance: many
CDR3aa: CASSWGGALTDTQYF
CDR3nt: TGTGCCAGCAGTTGGGGAGGGGCTCTCACAGATACGCAGTATTTT